The 14 T cell receptor beta chains below come from one sample, sequenced in a study of blood T cell repertoires in COVID-19. Generated by immunoSEQ multiplex PCR, the TCRdb table keeps only in-frame clones and is missing some. The sample has about 230,000 clones; 75% to 85% are singletons. The sequenced material came from peripheral blood. The receptors come from a woman aged 40 to 55 who had recovered from COVID-19.

The chain has TRBV7-9 and TRBJ1-2; D call uncertain. V lost 0 bases and J lost 8, with 10 bases in between. CDR1 is SEHNR, CDR2 FQNEAQ, per germline (reference sequence). The length of the CDR3 is 13 residues. CDR3 in DNA: TGTGCCAGCAGCTTAGCAGGCCCCAGGGGCTACACCTTC. This sequence encodes CASSLAGPRGYTF. The full variable domain, completed using reference TRBV7-9 and TRBJ1-2, is DTGVSQNPRHKITKRGQNVTFRCDPISEHNRLYWYRQTLGQGPEFLTYFQNEAQLEKSRLLSDRFSAERPKGSFSTLEIQRTEQGDSAMYLCASSLAGPRGYTFGSGTRLTVV.

The chain is built from TRBV19 and TRBJ1-5; D is unclear. V was trimmed by 7 bases and J by 0 bases, leaving 16 bases between them. Germline values: CDR1 LNHDA, CDR2 SQIVND (reference sequence). This CDR3 has 16 residues. The chain's CDR3 is CASTPRRINSNQPQHF. CDR3 coding DNA: TGTGCCAGTACCCCCCGGAGAATCAATAGCAATCAGCCCCAGCATTTT.

This clone appeared a few times. The chain combines TRBV7-9 with TRBJ1-3; 8 nucleotides align to TRBD1. J gave up 0 bases and V 3 bases, and 7 bases lay outside the gene matches. There are 17 residues in the CDR3. Germline-derived CDR1 and CDR2 are SEHNR and FQNEAQ (reference sequence). CDR3 sequence reads: CASSFTGTGFSGNTIYF. CDR3 nucleotides: TGTGCCAGCAGCTTCACCGGGACAGGCTTCTCTGGAAACACCATATATTTT. The variable domain in full, with the rest retrieved from reference TRBV7-9 and TRBJ1-3, is DTGVSQNPRHKITKRGQNVTFRCDPISEHNRLYWYRQTLGQGPEFLTYFQNEAQLEKSRLLSDRFSAERPKGSFSTLEIQRTEQGDSAMYLCASSFTGTGFSGNTIYFGEGSWLTVV.

V gene TRBV12-3 or TRBV12-4 combines with J gene TRBJ2-3; perhaps TRBD2 as D (6 bases). The CDR3 contains 12 residues. V lost 4 bases and J lost 6, with 8 bases in between. Written as DNA, the CDR3 is TGTGCCAGCAGTTCGGGGGAGGATACGCAGTATTTT. Translating it yields CASSSGEDTQYF.

The V gene is TRBV6-5, the J gene TRBJ1-2; the match to TRBD1 covers 8 bases. The CDR3 is 16 residues long. With V trimmed by 4 bases and J by 3 bases, 10 bases remained unmatched. CDR1 MNHEY and CDR2 SVGAGI come from the germline V gene. This CDR3 reads CASSSTGGWLDYGYTF. The DNA for the CDR3 is TGTGCCAGCAGTTCTACAGGGGGTTGGCTTGACTATGGCTACACCTTC.

The chain carries TRBV21-1 and TRBJ1-1. TRBV21-1 is reported as a pseudogene. This CDR3 comprises 14 residues. CDR3 bases: TGTGCCAGCAGCCCTATCGGGAAGACCAATGAAGCTTTCTTT. Translated: CASSPIGKTNEAFF.

This clone was seen a single time. The chain has TRBV19 and TRBJ1-1; 9 bases fit TRBD1. The germline V gene encodes CDR1 LNHDA and CDR2 SQIVND (reference sequence). CDR3 length: 16 amino acids. The V segment lost 2 bases and the J segment 6 bases; nucleotides outside the gene matches: 10. CDR3 amino acids: CASSISGTGNLPEAFF. CDR3 nucleotides: TGTGCCAGTAGTATAAGTGGGACAGGGAACCTTCCTGAAGCTTTCTTT. Full variable domain (outside the CDR3, taken from reference TRBV19 and TRBJ1-1): DGGITQSPKYLFRKEGQNVTLSCEQNLNHDAMYWYRQDPGQGLRLIYYSQIVNDFQKGDIAEGYSVSREKKESFPLTVTSAQKNPTAFYLCASSISGTGNLPEAFFGQGTRLTVV.

The V gene is TRBV28, the J gene TRBJ1-2, with TRBD1 as a possible D gene (5 bases). This CDR3 is built from 12 residues. The germline V gene has CDR1 MDHEN and CDR2 SYDVKM. Deletions cut 6 bases from V and 7 bases from J, with 12 bases between. CDR3: CASSLDIFGYTF. CDR3 bases: TGTGCCAGCAGCCTGGACATTTTTGGCTACACCTTC.

This clone was seen a few times. CDR3 amino acids: CASSSGGNQPQHF. The CDR3 DNA reads TGTGCCAGCAGTTCAGGGGGCAATCAGCCCCAGCATTTT. The J gene is TRBJ1-5, the V gene TRBV12-3 or TRBV12-4; possible D gene TRBD1, 6 bases. The CDR3 is 13 residues long. The V end was cut by 4 bases, the J end by 2 bases, with 6 bases between.

The chain joins TRBV4-2 to TRBJ2-3; weak D call: TRBD2 (7 bases). Trimming shortened V by 7 bases and J by 0 bases, and 17 bases separated the two germline ends. CDR1 and CDR2 from the germline V gene are LGHNA and YNFKEQ. The CDR3 totals 16 residues. The CDR3 region is CASTAGGGQSTDTQYF. The CDR3 DNA follows: TGTGCCAGCACCGCGGGCGGGGGCCAAAGCACAGATACGCAGTATTTT.

J is TRBJ2-2 and V is TRBV11-2; 7 nucleotides match TRBD1. There are 16 residues in the CDR3. V was clipped by 1 base and J by 4 bases; unmatched bases: 6. Germline loops: CDR1 SGHAT, CDR2 FQNNGV. The CDR3 DNA follows: TGTGCCAGCAGCTTAGTGTGGGCAGGGGGCACCGGGGAGCTGTTTTTT. It is translated as CASSLVWAGGTGELFF. Using reference TRBV11-2 and TRBJ2-2 for the parts outside the CDR3, the full variable domain is EAGVAQSPRYKIIEKRQSVAFWCNPISGHATLYWYQQILGQGPKLLIQFQNNGVVDDSQLPKDRFSAERLKGVDSTLKIQPAKLEDSAVYLCASSLVWAGGTGELFFGEGSRLTVL.

J is TRBJ1-5 and V is TRBV7-2, with D unresolved. V lost 2 bases, J lost 7 bases, and 9 bases lay in between. The CDR3 loop spans 13 amino acids. Germline values: CDR1 SGHTA, CDR2 FQGNSA. DNA of the CDR3: TGTGCCAGCAGCTTAATGGAGAGGCAGCCCCAGCATTTT. As protein: CASSLMERQPQHF.

CDR3 nucleotide sequence: TGTGCCAGCAGTCCCAACCTGGACAGGAACTTTCTCTCTGGGGCCAACGTCCTGACTTTC. Protein product: CASSPNLDRNFLSGANVLTF. The V gene is TRBV6-6, the J gene TRBJ2-6; 7 positions agree with TRBD1. The germline gives CDR1 MNHNY, CDR2 SVGAGI (reference sequence). The CDR3 loop spans 20 amino acids. V dropped 5 bases and J dropped 0; count of bases not matched to a gene: 16.

The chain carries TRBV2 and TRBJ1-6, with D unclear. Trimming cost V 7 bases and J 9 bases, with 16 bases left between them. The CDR3 covers 14 residues. The germline V gene encodes CDR1 SNHLY and CDR2 FYNNEI. CDR3 in DNA: TGTGCCAGCACCGACCCCGGGAGTACTTCACCCCTCCACTTT. It codes for CASTDPGSTSPLHF. Based on the CDR3 plus reference TRBV2 and TRBJ1-6, the full variable domain is EPEVTQTPSHQVTQMGQEVILRCVPISNHLYFYWYRQILGQKVEFLVSFYNNEISEKSEIFDDQFSVERPDGSNFTLKIRSTKLEDSAMYFCASTDPGSTSPLHFGNGTRLTVT.